This T cell receptor beta chain was identified during a study of T cell responses to AZD1222 COVID-19 vaccine. Repertoires were generated with immunoSEQ multiplex PCR, while TCRdb's copy carries only in-frame clones and drops some. This sample has nearly 100,000 clones, with roughly 90% found just once. Germline V gives CDR1 GTSNPN, CDR2 SVGIG (reference sequence). The CDR3 is made up of 11 amino acids. With V trimmed by 7 bases and J by 10 bases, 9 bases remained unmatched. This sample comprised peripheral blood, obtained on day 0 of AZD1222 vaccination. This TCR was sampled from an adult in good health. The chain couples TRBV30 to TRBJ1-1; 7 nucleotides align to TRBD1. CDR3 region: CASRVKGAAFF. Written as DNA, the CDR3 is TGTGCCTCCCGGGTCAAGGGGGCAGCTTTCTTT. The whole variable domain, remainder taken from reference TRBV30 and TRBJ1-1, is SQTIHQWPATLVQPVGSPLSLECTVEGTSNPNLYWYRQAAGRGLQLLFYSVGIGQISSEVPQNLSASRPQDRQFILSSKKLLLSDSGFYLCASRVKGAAFFGQGTRLTVV.